The rows below give T cell receptor beta chains drawn from one sample of a study of blood T cell repertoires in COVID-19. TCRdb keeps only in-frame clones here, not all; method: immunoSEQ multiplex PCR. The sample holds about 140,000 clones, over 70% seen once. The specimen sequenced was PBMCs or T cells enriched from blood (not recorded which). The receptor source for this set is a man aged 55 to 70 who had recovered from COVID-19. Each CDR3 is given with its conserved first and last residue. The order of the fields is J gene, D gene, clone size, V gene, CDR3 protein, CDR3 DNA. The D gene is left open where the match is weak. Clone size is not always given. Where it is, it says once, few, many or a class for expanded clones.

J: TRBJ1-6; D: NA; size: NA; V: TRBV30; CDR3: CAWTKNSPLHF; DNA: TGTGCCTGGACCAAAAATTCACCCCTCCACTTT
J: TRBJ1-1; D: TRBD1; size: NA; V: TRBV19; CDR3: CASSIDRVDRGRGTEAFF; DNA: TGTGCCAGTAGTATAGATCGCGTTGACAGGGGACGGGGCACTGAAGCTTTCTTT
J: TRBJ2-3; D: NA; size: once; V: TRBV5-1; CDR3: CASSLDKRTDTQYF; DNA: TGCGCCAGCAGCTTGGATAAGCGCACAGATACGCAGTATTTT
J: TRBJ2-3; D: NA; size: NA; V: TRBV10-1; CDR3: CASSDGSLWDTQYF; DNA: TGCGCCAGCAGTGATGGTAGCCTGTGGGATACGCAGTATTTT
J: TRBJ1-2; D: TRBD1; size: NA; V: TRBV19; CDR3: CASNPGQGRGYTF; DNA: TGTGCCAGTAACCCCGGACAGGGCAGGGGCTACACCTTC
J: TRBJ1-6; D: TRBD1; size: NA; V: TRBV30; CDR3: CALTGSRNSPLHF; DNA: TGTGCCTTGACAGGGTCCCGTAATTCACCCCTCCACTTT
J: TRBJ1-4; D: TRBD1; size: few; V: TRBV30; CDR3: CAWSNGQGGEKLFF; DNA: TGTGCCTGGAGTAACGGACAGGGTGGTGAAAAACTGTTTTTT
J: TRBJ2-5; D: NA; size: NA; V: TRBV25-1; CDR3: CASSDDSYPALHF; DNA: TGTGCCAGCAGTGACGACTCATACCCGGCCCTCCACTTC
J: TRBJ2-7; D: TRBD1; size: NA; V: TRBV9; CDR3: CASSVAGTGGDEQYF; DNA: TGTGCCAGCAGCGTAGCGGGGACAGGGGGCGACGAGCAGTACTTC
J: TRBJ1-1; D: NA; size: NA; V: TRBV2; CDR3: CASRGNLNTEAFF; DNA: TGTGCCAGCCGGGGGAATTTGAACACTGAAGCTTTCTTT
J: TRBJ2-1; D: NA; size: NA; V: TRBV18; CDR3: CASCELPQGGEQFF; DNA: TGTGCCAGCTGCGAACTTCCTCAGGGCGGTGAGCAGTTCTTC
J: TRBJ2-2; D: TRBD2; size: once; V: TRBV11-2; CDR3: CASSLEVGLAGPGELFF; DNA: TGTGCCAGCAGCTTAGAGGTGGGACTAGCGGGACCGGGGGAGCTGTTTTTT
J: TRBJ2-5; D: TRBD2; size: NA; V: TRBV3-1/TRBV3-2; CDR3: CASSRKLAGEETQYF; DNA: TGTGCCAGCAGCAGAAAACTAGCGGGAGAAGAGACCCAGTACTTC
J: TRBJ2-6; D: NA; size: NA; V: TRBV5-1; CDR3: CASRTPGFSGANVLTF; DNA: TGCGCCAGTCGCACTCCAGGATTCTCCGGGGCCAACGTCCTGACTTTC
J: TRBJ2-7; D: TRBD2; size: NA; V: TRBV28; CDR3: CASSFPTGGRYEQYF; DNA: TGTGCCAGCAGTTTCCCCACGGGAGGGCGATACGAGCAGTACTTC
J: TRBJ1-2; D: NA; size: few; V: TRBV6-1; CDR3: CASSELGVGSFYGYTF; DNA: TGTGCCAGCAGTGAATTGGGAGTGGGCAGCTTCTATGGCTACACCTTC
J: TRBJ2-1; D: TRBD2; size: NA; V: TRBV5-5; CDR3: CASSAPGTSGRARQFF; DNA: TGTGCCAGCAGCGCCCCCGGGACTAGCGGGAGGGCCAGGCAGTTCTTC
J: TRBJ2-1; D: NA; size: once; V: TRBV18; CDR3: CASSPLSGSSYNEQFF; DNA: TGTGCCAGCTCACCACTAAGCGGCAGCTCCTACAATGAGCAGTTCTTC
J: TRBJ2-1; D: TRBD2; size: NA; V: TRBV30; CDR3: CAWGSGSSYNEQFF; DNA: TGTGCCTGGGGTAGCGGGAGCTCCTACAATGAGCAGTTCTTC
J: TRBJ1-6; D: TRBD1; size: NA; V: TRBV4-2; CDR3: CASSQVRGQTHSPLHF; DNA: TGTGCCAGCAGCCAAGTCAGGGGGCAAACCCATTCACCCCTCCACTTT
J: TRBJ1-3; D: NA; size: NA; V: TRBV6-6; CDR3: CASSRGGGGWDSGNTIYF; DNA: TGTGCCAGCAGTCGCGGGGGGGGCGGTTGGGACTCTGGAAACACCATATATTTT
J: TRBJ2-3; D: TRBD1; size: NA; V: TRBV2; CDR3: CASTSGQGYDTQYF; DNA: TGTGCCAGTACCTCGGGACAGGGTTACGATACGCAGTATTTT
J: TRBJ1-6; D: TRBD1; size: NA; V: TRBV4-2; CDR3: CASSQTGQESSYNSPLHF; DNA: TGTGCCAGCAGCCAAACGGGACAGGAGAGCTCCTATAATTCACCCCTCCACTTT
J: TRBJ2-5; D: NA; size: NA; V: TRBV6-4; CDR3: CASGPRGAGTQYF; DNA: TGTGCCAGCGGGCCCAGGGGCGCGGGGACCCAGTACTTC
J: TRBJ1-5; D: NA; size: NA; V: TRBV6-5; CDR3: CASSRTGSFNQPQHF; DNA: TGTGCCAGCAGCCGGACCGGGAGCTTCAATCAGCCCCAGCATTTT
J: TRBJ1-3; D: NA; size: NA; V: TRBV10-3; CDR3: CAISDSSQTGPGGNTIYF; DNA: TGTGCCATCAGTGATTCATCCCAAACCGGGCCAGGGGGAAACACCATATATTTT
J: TRBJ2-4; D: TRBD1; size: NA; V: TRBV3-1/TRBV3-2; CDR3: CASSRERLDRGNIQYF; DNA: TGTGCCAGCAGCCGAGAACGTCTCGACAGGGGCAACATTCAGTACTTC
J: TRBJ2-3; D: TRBD1; size: NA; V: TRBV12-5; CDR3: CASGLGDSIPTQYF; DNA: TGTGCTAGTGGTTTGGGGGACAGTATCCCTACGCAGTATTTT
J: TRBJ1-2; D: NA; size: few; V: TRBV28; CDR3: CASSFQGFHGYTF; DNA: TGTGCCAGCAGTTTTCAGGGTTTCCATGGCTACACCTTC
J: TRBJ1-5; D: NA; size: once; V: TRBV10-3; CDR3: CAISQGMDQPQHF; DNA: TGTGCCATCAGCCAGGGAATGGATCAGCCCCAGCATTTT
J: TRBJ1-2; D: NA; size: once; V: TRBV4-1; CDR3: CASSQDPSGGYGYTF; DNA: TGCGCCAGCAGCCAAGATCCTTCCGGAGGCTATGGCTACACCTTC
J: TRBJ1-1; D: NA; size: NA; V: TRBV30; CDR3: CAWSLIQGGAAAFF; DNA: TGTGCCTGGAGTTTAATCCAGGGAGGAGCGGCTGCTTTCTTT
J: TRBJ2-7; D: NA; size: NA; V: TRBV25-1; CDR3: CASSENPGGLFYEQYF; DNA: TGTGCCAGCAGTGAAAACCCAGGGGGACTTTTCTACGAGCAGTACTTC
J: TRBJ1-2; D: NA; size: NA; V: TRBV19; CDR3: CASRGPRGGYTF; DNA: TGTGCCAGTAGAGGGCCCCGGGGTGGCTACACCTTC
J: TRBJ2-3; D: NA; size: NA; V: TRBV20-1; CDR3: CSASQGLAGDTQYF; DNA: TGCAGTGCTAGTCAGGGGCTGGCGGGAGATACGCAGTATTTT
J: TRBJ2-6; D: TRBD1; size: NA; V: TRBV7-3; CDR3: CASSYDRGYSGANVLTF; DNA: TGTGCCAGCAGCTACGACAGGGGGTACTCTGGGGCCAACGTCCTGACTTTC
J: TRBJ2-3; D: NA; size: NA; V: TRBV5-8; CDR3: CASSPRPGAAVTQYF; DNA: TGTGCCAGCAGCCCCCGACCAGGGGCGGCGGTTACGCAGTATTTT
J: TRBJ1-5; D: TRBD1; size: NA; V: TRBV2; CDR3: CASSDSRGGVGQPQHF; DNA: TGTGCCAGCAGTGATAGTAGAGGGGGCGTTGGGCAGCCCCAGCATTTT
J: TRBJ2-7; D: TRBD2; size: NA; V: TRBV7-2; CDR3: CASSLVIAGSYEQYF; DNA: TGTGCCAGCAGCTTAGTTATAGCGGGATCCTACGAGCAGTACTTC
J: TRBJ2-3; D: TRBD2; size: NA; V: TRBV27; CDR3: CASSPLTSGITRTQYF; DNA: TGTGCCAGCAGTCCCCTGACTAGCGGGATAACCCGTACGCAGTATTTT
J: TRBJ1-2; D: TRBD1; size: NA; V: TRBV5-6; CDR3: CASSLGQGFYGYTF; DNA: TGTGCCAGCAGCTTGGGACAGGGATTCTATGGCTACACCTTC
J: TRBJ1-2; D: TRBD1; size: NA; V: TRBV11-2; CDR3: CASSTGGVYGYTF; DNA: TGTGCCAGCAGTACAGGGGGCGTCTATGGCTACACCTTC
J: TRBJ1-2; D: NA; size: NA; V: TRBV16; CDR3: CASSQSFYQGENYGYTF; DNA: TGTGCCAGCAGCCAATCGTTCTATCAGGGTGAAAACTATGGCTACACCTTC
J: TRBJ2-1; D: TRBD1; size: NA; V: TRBV5-1; CDR3: CASSPGQAHNEQFF; DNA: TGCGCCAGCAGCCCTGGACAGGCCCACAATGAGCAGTTCTTC
J: TRBJ2-7; D: TRBD1; size: NA; V: TRBV11-3; CDR3: CASSERDSFTYEQYF; DNA: TGTGCCAGCAGCGAACGGGACAGTTTTACCTACGAGCAGTACTTC